These 24 T cell receptor beta chains originate from one sample sequenced in a study of CDR3 diversity in severe acne. TCRdb reanalysed the PCR reads using MiXCR and keeps one entry per CDR3 protein. The table has around 100,000 distinct CDR3 sequences, around 53% seen once. What was sequenced was blood. All receptors derive from a male donor with acne.

Of note for this clonotype: Because the CDR3 is missing its conserved closing phenylalanine or tryptophan, this is likely a read error. It is unclear where the CDR3 begins or ends on the DNA, so no DNA is shown, and the CDR3 is as TCRdb lists it. The V call is TRBV29-1, the J call TRBJ2-7; TRBD1, the table's D call, lacks a check against the DNA. Germline lookup yields CDR1 SQVTM and CDR2 ANQGSEA. The CDR3 length equals 12 residues, ends included. Here the CDR3 reads CSVGTDLWERYL.

The chain is built from TRBV15 and TRBJ2-1, with TRBD2 matching over 8 bases. V lost 3 bases, J lost 8 bases, and 30 bases stayed unmatched. Germline V gene data show CDR1 as LNHNV and CDR2 as YYDKDF (reference sequence). The CDR3 consists of 22 residues. The CDR3 region has the DNA TGTGCCACCAGCAGGGACCTAGTCGCCGACACACACACCAGCGGGAGACCCGATGAGCAGTTCTTC. As protein: CATSRDLVADTHTSGRPDEQFF.

In its sample, this clonotype ranks as medium-sized. The rearrangement links TRBV15 to TRBJ2-2; maybe TRBD1 (6 bases). V lost 6 bases and J lost 0, with 14 bases in between. The CDR3 runs to 16 residues. Germline V CDR1 and CDR2: LNHNV, YYDKDF (reference sequence). CDR3 amino acids: CATRPFRGANTGELFF. The DNA of the CDR3 is TGTGCCACCAGACCGTTCAGGGGCGCGAACACCGGGGAGCTGTTTTTT.

The sample holds many counts of this clonotype. This sequence joins TRBV30 and TRBJ2-3, with 8 nucleotides matching TRBD2. V was clipped by 3 bases and J by 2 bases; unmatched bases: 7. The CDR3 consists of 15 residues. In germline, CDR1 is GTSNPN, CDR2 SVGIG (reference sequence). For the CDR3, the DNA is TGTGCCTGGAGGGGTAGCGGGGACTACACAGATACGCAGTATTTT. Amino acid sequence: CAWRGSGDYTDTQYF.

At least ten counts were recorded for this clonotype. CDR3 protein: CASSDGTGSVALHF. The CDR3 nucleotides read TGTGCCAGCAGTGACGGGACAGGGTCCGTGGCCCTCCACTTT. The chain combines TRBV6-1 with TRBJ1-6, with TRBD1 matching over 9 bases. V lost 3 bases to trimming and J lost 14 bases; unmatched junction nucleotides: 8. CDR1 MNHNS and CDR2 SASEGT come from the germline V gene. The CDR3 is 14 amino acids.

The rearrangement joins TRBV6-5 to TRBJ1-5, with a possible D match to TRBD1 (6 bases). Trimming left V 5 bases short and J 7 bases short, with 18 bases between. In germline, CDR1 is MNHEY, CDR2 SVGAGI. There are 15 residues in the CDR3. CDR3 nucleotides: TGTGCCAGCAGTCCACGAACAGGGTATCGACAGCCCCAGCATTTT. Translation: CASSPRTGYRQPQHF.

Many counts were recorded for this clonotype. The rearrangement uses TRBV5-1 and TRBJ2-5; 9 bases match TRBD1. CDR3 size: 15 residues. V dropped 0 bases and J dropped 5; count of bases not matched to a gene: 5. Per germline, CDR1 SGHRS and CDR2 YFSETQ. The CDR3 DNA reads as TGCGCCAGCAGCTTGGACGGACAGGGGCGTGAGACCCAGTACTTC. Residues: CASSLDGQGRETQYF. The full variable domain, its missing parts supplied by reference TRBV5-1 and TRBJ2-5, is KAGVTQTPRYLIKTRGQQVTLSCSPISGHRSVSWYQQTPGQGLQFLFEYFSETQRNKGNFPGRFSGRQFSNSRSEMNVSTLELGDSALYLCASSLDGQGRETQYFGPGTRLLVL.

Worth noting for this clonotype: Since no conserved phenylalanine or tryptophan closes the CDR3, a read error is the likely cause. The limits of the CDR3 on the DNA are not certain, so only TCRdb's listed CDR3 is given. J is TRBJ2-1 and V is TRBV20-1; the table calls TRBD1, which could not be checked here. Termini included, the CDR3 measures 15 amino acids. Germline V gene lookup returns CDR1 DFQATT and CDR2 SNEGSKA (reference sequence). CDR3 amino acids: CSATKGGSSYNEQTL.

The gene calls are TRBV2 and TRBJ1-1; D not certain. V lost 0 bases to trimming and J lost 5 bases, with 7 bases between them. The CDR3 is made up of 13 amino acids. Per germline, CDR1 SNHLY and CDR2 FYNNEI. The CDR3 DNA reads as TGTGCCAGCAGTGAAGCTTACGGGACTGAAGCTTTCTTT. Translating gives CASSEAYGTEAFF.

The chain is built from TRBV25-1 and TRBJ1-3, with D possibly matching TRBD1 (5 bases). The germline V gene encodes CDR1 MGHDK and CDR2 SYGVNS. Trimming removed 6 bases from V and 2 bases from J, with 14 bases in between. The CDR3 extends over 15 amino acids. This CDR3 reads CASSRQGIAGNTIYF. The CDR3 DNA reads as TGTGCCAGCAGCCGGCAGGGTATCGCTGGAAACACCATATATTTT.

This clonotype was seen more than once but under ten times. At one end the junction does not follow the germline gene, possibly because of a read error. The gene calls are TRBV11-2 and TRBJ2-1; no clear D. CDR1 and CDR2 (germline): SGHAT, FQNNGV. CDR3 size: 15 residues. The CDR3 bases are TGTGCCAGCAGCCTAGACGACGGGCAATACAATGAGCAGTTCTTC. Protein: CASSLDDGQYNEQFF.

This sequence joins TRBV7-8 and TRBJ1-5; no clear D gene. Trimming took off 5 bases at V and 10 bases at J, with 12 bases between the two ends. The CDR3 is made up of 12 amino acids. Germline CDR1 and CDR2: SGHVS and FQNEAQ. CDR3 DNA: TGTGCCAGCAGCCTCACCGGGTTCCCCCAGCATTTT. Translated, it gives CASSLTGFPQHF.

This clonotype was counted between two and nine times. The chain links TRBV6-5 to TRBJ1-2; the D gene is possibly TRBD1 (5 bases). Germline-derived CDR1 and CDR2 are MNHEY and SVGAGI. The CDR3 covers 12 residues. The V gene lost 8 bases and the J gene lost 5 bases, with 12 bases spanning the gap. The CDR3: CASGPRDYGYTF. Here the CDR3 DNA reads TGTGCCAGCGGTCCCAGGGATTATGGCTACACCTTC.

The chain joins TRBV29-1 to TRBJ1-1, with D unclear. The CDR3 has 11 residues. CDR1 is SQVTM, CDR2 ANQGSEA, per germline. V was clipped by 3 bases and J by 1 base, with 3 bases between them. Here the CDR3 DNA reads TGCAGCGTTGAGGCGAACACTGAAGCTTTCTTT. It specifies CSVEANTEAFF.

This clonotype appeared many times. This rearrangement joins TRBV7-8 to TRBJ2-1; TRBD2 matches 9 bases. The CDR3 length is 16 residues. V was pared by 1 base and J by 6 bases, with 7 bases of the junction left unmatched. Looked up from germline, CDR1 is SGHVS and CDR2 is FQNEAQ. The chain's CDR3 is CASSLEASGTFNEQFF. The CDR3 DNA is TGTGCCAGCAGCTTAGAAGCTAGCGGGACCTTCAATGAGCAGTTCTTC.

This sequence joins TRBV20-1 and TRBJ2-2; 8 positions agree with TRBD2. Germline V gene data show CDR1 as DFQATT and CDR2 as SNEGSKA (reference sequence). The CDR3 totals 14 residues. The trim removed 3 bases at V and 7 bases at J, leaving 7 bases unmatched. CDR3 protein: CSASAAGTSGELFF. The DNA for the CDR3 is TGCAGTGCTAGCGCCGCCGGGACTAGCGGGGAGCTGTTTTTT.

This clonotype was detected only a few times. The chain links TRBV3-1 to TRBJ1-1; maybe TRBD1 (6 bases). The ends were cut back, 1 base at V and 5 bases at J, with 11 bases in the middle. The CDR3 is made up of 14 amino acids. Germline assignment: CDR1 LGHDT and CDR2 YNNKEL (reference sequence). The CDR3 loop is CASSQVAGVTEAFF. The CDR3 DNA is TGTGCCAGCAGCCAAGTGGCAGGGGTTACTGAAGCTTTCTTT.

This clonotype was seen repeatedly, ten times or more. The CDR3 DNA reads TGTGCCAGCAGTGAAGGGACGGACGCGGGGCGCAATCAGCCCCAGCATTTT. Its translation: CASSEGTDAGRNQPQHF. The gene calls are TRBV2 and TRBJ1-5; D possibly corresponds to TRBD1 (5 bases). Germline V lookup: CDR1 SNHLY, CDR2 FYNNEI. The CDR3 totals 17 residues. The V gene lost 1 base and the J gene lost 2 bases, with 15 bases spanning the gap.

Of note for this clonotype: A read error is likely, as this CDR3 ends without the conserved phenylalanine or tryptophan. The chain uses TRBV20-1 and TRBJ2-3, with a weak D call TRBD2 (5 bases). V was pared by 1 base and J by 3 bases, with 14 bases between. Looked up from germline, CDR1 is DFQATT and CDR2 is SNEGSKA (reference sequence). CDR3 length: 15 residues. Here the CDR3 reads CSARGLAGGTDTQYL. CDR3 bases: TGCAGTGCTAGAGGTTTGGCGGGTGGGACAGATACGCAGTATTTA.

This clonotype has ten or more counts. The J gene is TRBJ1-1, the V gene TRBV19; D unclear. Germline V gives CDR1 LNHDA, CDR2 SQIVND (reference sequence). The ends were cut back, 5 bases at V and 8 bases at J, with 9 bases in the middle. The CDR3 is 11 amino acids. Written as DNA, the CDR3 is TGTGCCAGTAGTTTTGGCAGGGAAGCTTTCTTT. It yields the protein CASSFGREAFF.

This chain connects TRBV25-1 to TRBJ1-1; D call uncertain. The CDR3 contains 13 residues. Germline values: CDR1 MGHDK, CDR2 SYGVNS. V gave up 4 bases and J gave up 3 bases, with 9 bases separating them. In DNA, the CDR3 is TGTGCCAGCAGTGTAATGGCAGACACTGAAGCTTTCTTT. This translates into CASSVMADTEAFF.

By sample share, this clonotype is medium-sized. The chain uses TRBV29-1 and TRBJ2-5; 7 positions match TRBD2. J was trimmed by 5 bases and V by 1 base; bases with no gene match: 7. Looked up from germline, CDR1 is SQVTM and CDR2 is ANQGSEA. This CDR3 region has 14 residues. The CDR3 nucleotides are TGCAGCGTTGAAGGGGGGGAGGGCCTCGAGACCCAGTACTTC. It translates to CSVEGGEGLETQYF.

This clonotype has only one observation. The chain employs TRBV20-1 and TRBJ2-5, with 14 bases lining up with TRBD2. CDR3 length: 12 amino acids. Germline V lookup: CDR1 DFQATT, CDR2 SNEGSKA (reference sequence). The CDR3 region is CSGLAGGETQYF. CDR3 sequence (DNA): TGCAGCGGACTAGCGGGAGGAGAGACCCAGTACTTC.

In this sample, this clonotype turned up many times. The chain recombines TRBV2 with TRBJ1-2; possibly TRBD1 for D (5 bases). From germline, CDR1 is SNHLY and CDR2 FYNNEI. Trimming took 2 bases from V and 3 from J, leaving 13 bases between them. CDR3 length equals 15 residues. Here the CDR3 reads CASSEHRGADYGYTF. In nucleotides, the CDR3 is TGTGCCAGCAGTGAACACCGGGGCGCGGACTATGGCTACACCTTC.